These 3 T cell receptor beta chains were sequenced from one sample in a study of T-cell memory formation after mild COVID-19. TCRdb called the 5' RACE reads again in MiXCR, with one record for every CDR3 protein. The sample has more than 200,000 distinct CDR3 sequences; over 15% are singletons. The source material was PBMCs or a T cell subset sorted from them (not recorded which). Receptors were obtained from a man younger than 35 who had mild COVID-19 (a few samples of this study predate the infection). Cell type and time point are not known.

The table lists this clonotype with many counts. V gene TRBV5-1 combines with J gene TRBJ1-1; the match to TRBD1 covers 10 bases. This CDR3 region has 14 residues. CDR1 is SGHRS and CDR2 is YFSETQ in the germline V gene. Trimming cost V 4 bases and J 5 bases; bases outside gene matches: 5. The CDR3, as DNA: TGCGCCAGCAGCATTGGGACAGGGGAAACTGAAGCTTTCTTT. Protein sequence: CASSIGTGETEAFF.

A few counts support this clonotype. J is TRBJ2-5 and V is TRBV2; D possibly corresponds to TRBD2 (5 bases). The germline V gene has CDR1 SNHLY and CDR2 FYNNEI. The length of the CDR3 is 13 residues. V lost 4 bases, J lost 2 bases, and 8 bases lay in between. The DNA for the CDR3 is TGTGCCAGCAGTGTACGGGGTCAAGAGACCCAGTACTTC. This translates into CASSVRGQETQYF. The full variable domain, completed using reference TRBV2 and TRBJ2-5, is EPEVTQTPSHQVTQMGQEVILRCVPISNHLYFYWYRQILGQKVEFLVSFYNNEISEKSEIFDDQFSVERPDGSNFTLKIRSTKLEDSAMYFCASSVRGQETQYFGPGTRLLVL.

There are a few counts of this clonotype. This chain links TRBV11-1 with TRBJ2-3; weak D call: TRBD2 (6 bases). V gave up 0 bases and J gave up 5 bases, with 12 bases separating them. In germline, CDR1 is SGHAT, CDR2 FQDESV (reference sequence). The CDR3 is 15 residues long. The CDR3 protein is CASSLARGRGDTQYF. The CDR3, as DNA: TGTGCCAGCAGCTTAGCGCGGGGTCGGGGAGATACGCAGTATTTT. The full variable domain, in which reference TRBV11-1 and TRBJ2-3 provide the parts outside the CDR3, is EAEVAQSPRYKITEKSQAVAFWCDPISGHATLYWYRQILGQGPELLVQFQDESVVDDSQLPKDRFSAERLKGVDSTLKIQPAELGDSAMYLCASSLARGRGDTQYFGPGTRLTVL.